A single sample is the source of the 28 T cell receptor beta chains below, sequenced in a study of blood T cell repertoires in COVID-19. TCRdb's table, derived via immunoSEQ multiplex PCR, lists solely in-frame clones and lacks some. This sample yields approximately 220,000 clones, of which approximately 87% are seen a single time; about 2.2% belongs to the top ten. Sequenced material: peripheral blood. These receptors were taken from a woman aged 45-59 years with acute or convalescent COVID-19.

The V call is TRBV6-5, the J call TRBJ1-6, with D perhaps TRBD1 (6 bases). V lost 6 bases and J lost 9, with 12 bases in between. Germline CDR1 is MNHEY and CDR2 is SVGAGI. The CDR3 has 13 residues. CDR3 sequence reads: CASRQGKASPLHF. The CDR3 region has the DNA TGTGCCAGCAGACAGGGAAAGGCTTCACCCCTCCACTTT.

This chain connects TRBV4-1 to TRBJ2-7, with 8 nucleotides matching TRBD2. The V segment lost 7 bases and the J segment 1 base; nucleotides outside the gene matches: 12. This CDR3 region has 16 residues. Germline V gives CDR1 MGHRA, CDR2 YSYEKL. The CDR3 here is CASTKEAGGVSYEQYF. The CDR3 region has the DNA TGCGCCAGCACCAAAGAAGCCGGGGGGGTGTCCTACGAGCAGTACTTC.

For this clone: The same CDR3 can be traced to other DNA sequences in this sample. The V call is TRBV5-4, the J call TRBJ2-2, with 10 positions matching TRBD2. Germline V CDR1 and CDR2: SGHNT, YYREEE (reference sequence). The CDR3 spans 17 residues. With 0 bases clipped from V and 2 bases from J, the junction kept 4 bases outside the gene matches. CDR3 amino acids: CASSLGLAGANTGELFF. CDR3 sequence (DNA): TGTGCCAGCAGCTTGGGGCTAGCGGGAGCTAACACCGGGGAGCTGTTTTTT. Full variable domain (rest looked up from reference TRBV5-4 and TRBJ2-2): ETGVTQSPTHLIKTRGQQVTLRCSSQSGHNTVSWYQQALGQGPQFIFQYYREEENGRGNFPPRFSGLQFPNYSSELNVNALELDDSALYLCASSLGLAGANTGELFFGEGSRLTVL.

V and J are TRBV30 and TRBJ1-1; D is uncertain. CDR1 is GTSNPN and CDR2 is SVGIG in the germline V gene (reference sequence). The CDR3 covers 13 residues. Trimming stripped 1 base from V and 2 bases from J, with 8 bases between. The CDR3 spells CAWSGGFNTEAFF. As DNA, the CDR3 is TGTGCCTGGAGTGGAGGGTTTAACACTGAAGCTTTCTTT.

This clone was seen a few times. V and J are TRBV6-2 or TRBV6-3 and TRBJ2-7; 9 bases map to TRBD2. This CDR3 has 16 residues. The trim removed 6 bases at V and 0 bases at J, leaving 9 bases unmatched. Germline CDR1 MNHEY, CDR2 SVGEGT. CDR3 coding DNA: TGTGCCAGCAGACCTACTAGCGGGCTATTCTCCTACGAGCAGTACTTC. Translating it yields CASRPTSGLFSYEQYF.

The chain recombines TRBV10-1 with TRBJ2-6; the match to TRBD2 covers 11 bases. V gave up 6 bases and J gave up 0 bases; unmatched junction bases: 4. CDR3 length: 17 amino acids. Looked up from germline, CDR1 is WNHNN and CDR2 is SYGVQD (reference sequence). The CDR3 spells CASSPGTSGSGANVLTF. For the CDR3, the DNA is TGCGCCAGCAGCCCCGGGACTAGCGGCTCTGGGGCCAACGTCCTGACTTTC.

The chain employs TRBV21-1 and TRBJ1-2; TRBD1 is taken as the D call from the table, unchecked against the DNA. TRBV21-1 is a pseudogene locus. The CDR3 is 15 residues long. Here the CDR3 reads CASSKLAGVDYGYTF. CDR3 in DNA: TGTGCCAGCAGCAAACTAGCAGGGGTGGACTATGGCTACACCTTC.

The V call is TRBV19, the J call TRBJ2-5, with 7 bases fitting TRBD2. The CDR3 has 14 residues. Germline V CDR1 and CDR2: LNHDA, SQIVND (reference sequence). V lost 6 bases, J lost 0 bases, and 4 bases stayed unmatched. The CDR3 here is CASSPAGYQETQYF. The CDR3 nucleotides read TGTGCCAGTAGCCCAGCGGGGTACCAAGAGACCCAGTACTTC.

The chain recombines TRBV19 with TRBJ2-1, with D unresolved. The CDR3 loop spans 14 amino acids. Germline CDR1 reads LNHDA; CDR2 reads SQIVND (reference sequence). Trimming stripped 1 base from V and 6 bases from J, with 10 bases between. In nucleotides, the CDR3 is TGTGCCAGTAGTATAGCCGGAGAGGTCAATGAGCAGTTCTTC. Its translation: CASSIAGEVNEQFF.

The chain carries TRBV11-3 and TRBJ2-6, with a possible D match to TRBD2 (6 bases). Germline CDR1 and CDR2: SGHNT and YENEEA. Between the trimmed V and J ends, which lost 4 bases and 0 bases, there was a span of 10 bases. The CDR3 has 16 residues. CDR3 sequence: CASSSEGRSGANVLTF. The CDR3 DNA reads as TGTGCCAGCAGCTCGGAGGGCCGCTCTGGGGCCAACGTCCTGACTTTC.

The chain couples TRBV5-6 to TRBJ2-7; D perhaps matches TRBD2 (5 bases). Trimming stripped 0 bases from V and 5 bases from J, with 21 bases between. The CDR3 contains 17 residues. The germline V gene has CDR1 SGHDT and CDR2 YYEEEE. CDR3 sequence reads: CASSLDWLDTPGNEQYF. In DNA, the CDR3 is TGTGCCAGCAGCTTGGATTGGCTCGACACACCCGGGAACGAGCAGTACTTC.

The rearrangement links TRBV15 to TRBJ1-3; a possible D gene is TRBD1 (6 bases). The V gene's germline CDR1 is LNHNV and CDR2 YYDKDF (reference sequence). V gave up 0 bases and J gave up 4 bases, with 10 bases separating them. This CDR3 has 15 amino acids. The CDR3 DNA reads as TGTGCCACCAGCAGAGATCCAGGGGCAGGAAACACCATATATTTT. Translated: CATSRDPGAGNTIYF.

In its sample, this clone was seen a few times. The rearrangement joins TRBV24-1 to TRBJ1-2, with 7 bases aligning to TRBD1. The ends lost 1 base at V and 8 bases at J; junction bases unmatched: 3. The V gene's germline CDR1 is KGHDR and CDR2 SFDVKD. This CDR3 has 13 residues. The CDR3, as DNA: TGTGCCACCAGTGATTTCAGGGGGGAAGGCTACACCTTC. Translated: CATSDFRGEGYTF.

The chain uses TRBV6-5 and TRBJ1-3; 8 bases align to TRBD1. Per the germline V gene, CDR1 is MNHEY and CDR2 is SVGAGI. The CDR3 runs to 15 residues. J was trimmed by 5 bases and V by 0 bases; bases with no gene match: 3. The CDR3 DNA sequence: TGTGCCAGCAGTTACTCGCAGGGGGCCAGAAACACCATATATTTT. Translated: CASSYSQGARNTIYF.

The CDR3 loop is CASSYGQGTYEQYF. The CDR3 DNA reads TGTGCCAGCAGCTACGGTCAGGGGACCTACGAGCAGTACTTC. The V call is TRBV7-2, the J call TRBJ2-7; D possibly corresponds to TRBD1 (6 bases). The CDR3 has 14 residues. Deletions cut 4 bases from V and 2 bases from J, with 12 bases between. Germline V gene sequence: CDR1 SGHTA, CDR2 FQGNSA.

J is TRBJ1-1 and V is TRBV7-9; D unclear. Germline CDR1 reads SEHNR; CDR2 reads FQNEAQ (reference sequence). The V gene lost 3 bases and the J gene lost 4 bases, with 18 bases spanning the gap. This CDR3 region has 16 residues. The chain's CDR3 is CASSFSGGDWGTEAFF. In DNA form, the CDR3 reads TGTGCCAGCAGCTTCAGCGGCGGGGATTGGGGCACTGAAGCTTTCTTT. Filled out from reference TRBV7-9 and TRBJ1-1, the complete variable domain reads DTGVSQNPRHKITKRGQNVTFRCDPISEHNRLYWYRQTLGQGPEFLTYFQNEAQLEKSRLLSDRFSAERPKGSFSTLEIQRTEQGDSAMYLCASSFSGGDWGTEAFFGQGTRLTVV.

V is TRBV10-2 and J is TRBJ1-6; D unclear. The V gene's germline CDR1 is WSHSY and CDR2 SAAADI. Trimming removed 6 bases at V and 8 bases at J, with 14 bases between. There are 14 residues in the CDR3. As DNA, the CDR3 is TGCGCCAGCAGGTTCGGGTCCGGGGATTCACCCCTCCACTTT. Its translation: CASRFGSGDSPLHF.

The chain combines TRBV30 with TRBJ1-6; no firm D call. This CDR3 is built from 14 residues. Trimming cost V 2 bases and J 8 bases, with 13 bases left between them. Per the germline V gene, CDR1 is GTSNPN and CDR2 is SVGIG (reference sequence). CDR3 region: CAWSFHFDDSPLHF. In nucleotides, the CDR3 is TGTGCCTGGAGTTTTCACTTTGATGATTCACCCCTCCACTTT.

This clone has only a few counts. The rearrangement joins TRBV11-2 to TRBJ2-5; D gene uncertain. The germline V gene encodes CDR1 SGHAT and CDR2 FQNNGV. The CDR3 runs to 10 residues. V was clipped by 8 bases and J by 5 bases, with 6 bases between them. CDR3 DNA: TGTGCCAGCGGAGTTGAGACCCAGTACTTC. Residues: CASGVETQYF.

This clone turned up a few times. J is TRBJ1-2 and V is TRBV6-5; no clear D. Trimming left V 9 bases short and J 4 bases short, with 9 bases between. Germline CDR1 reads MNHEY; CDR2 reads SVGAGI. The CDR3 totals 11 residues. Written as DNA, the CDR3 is TGTGCCAGTCGGTCCACCTATGGCTACACCTTC. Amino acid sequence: CASRSTYGYTF.

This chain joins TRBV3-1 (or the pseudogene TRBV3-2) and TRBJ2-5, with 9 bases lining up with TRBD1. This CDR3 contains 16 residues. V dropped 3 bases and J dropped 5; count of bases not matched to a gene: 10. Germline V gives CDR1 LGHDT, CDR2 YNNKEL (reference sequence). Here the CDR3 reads CASSHKIRDRVETQYF. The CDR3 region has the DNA TGTGCCAGCAGCCACAAGATCCGGGACAGGGTGGAGACCCAGTACTTC.

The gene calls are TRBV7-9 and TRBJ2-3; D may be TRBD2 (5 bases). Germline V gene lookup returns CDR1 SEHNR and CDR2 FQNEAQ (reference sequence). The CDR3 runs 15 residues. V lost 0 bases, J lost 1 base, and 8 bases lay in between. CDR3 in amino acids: CASSLAQEGTDTQYF. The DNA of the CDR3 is TGTGCCAGCAGCTTAGCGCAGGAGGGCACAGATACGCAGTATTTT.

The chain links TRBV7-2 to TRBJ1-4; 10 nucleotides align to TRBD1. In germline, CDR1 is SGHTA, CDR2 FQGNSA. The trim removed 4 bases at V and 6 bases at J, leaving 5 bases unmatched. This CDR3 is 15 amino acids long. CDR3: CASSSPGTGDEKLFF. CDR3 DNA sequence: TGTGCCAGCAGCTCCCCCGGGACAGGGGATGAAAAACTGTTTTTT.

The CDR3 here is CASSLGPHTDTQYF. The CDR3 bases are TGTGCCAGCAGCTTAGGGCCCCACACAGATACGCAGTATTTT. This chain connects TRBV7-8 to TRBJ2-3; no firm D call. Trimming stripped 1 base from V and 2 bases from J, with 7 bases between. Germline V lookup: CDR1 SGHVS, CDR2 FQNEAQ. This CDR3 comprises 14 residues.

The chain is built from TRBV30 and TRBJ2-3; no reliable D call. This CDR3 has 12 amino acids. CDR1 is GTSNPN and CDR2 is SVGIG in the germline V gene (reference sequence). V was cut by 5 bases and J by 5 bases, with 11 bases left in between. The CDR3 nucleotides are TGTGCCTGGGGGCTGGCAGGAGATACGCAGTATTTT. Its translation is CAWGLAGDTQYF. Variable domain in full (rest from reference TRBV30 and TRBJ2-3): SQTIHQWPATLVQPVGSPLSLECTVEGTSNPNLYWYRQAAGRGLQLLFYSVGIGQISSEVPQNLSASRPQDRQFILSSKKLLLSDSGFYLCAWGLAGDTQYFGPGTRLTVL.

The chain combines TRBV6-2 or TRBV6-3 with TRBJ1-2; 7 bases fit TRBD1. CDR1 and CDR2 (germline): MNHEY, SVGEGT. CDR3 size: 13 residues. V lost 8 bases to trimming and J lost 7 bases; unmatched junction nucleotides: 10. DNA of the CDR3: TGTGCCAGCGGTTCCGACAGGGCTCTTGGCTACACCTTC. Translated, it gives CASGSDRALGYTF.

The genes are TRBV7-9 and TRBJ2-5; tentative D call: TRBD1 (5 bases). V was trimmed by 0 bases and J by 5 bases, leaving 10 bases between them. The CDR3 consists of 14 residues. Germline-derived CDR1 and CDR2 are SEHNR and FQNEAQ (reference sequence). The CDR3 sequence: CASSLAAGWETQYF. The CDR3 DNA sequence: TGTGCCAGCAGCTTAGCTGCAGGGTGGGAGACCCAGTACTTC.

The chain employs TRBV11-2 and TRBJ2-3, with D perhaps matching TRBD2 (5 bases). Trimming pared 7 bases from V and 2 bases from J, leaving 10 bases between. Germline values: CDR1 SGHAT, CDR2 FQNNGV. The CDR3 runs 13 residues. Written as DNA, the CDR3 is TGTGCCAGCAACTGGAGGTACACAGATACGCAGTATTTT. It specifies CASNWRYTDTQYF.